The 18 T cell receptor beta chains listed next were all sequenced from one sample in a study of Ad26.COV2.S vaccination and SARS-CoV-2 variants. Profiled with immunoSEQ multiplex PCR; TCRdb holds only in-frame clones, not every one. This table has 250,000 or so clones, approximately 88% appearing once. Treatment here: around 19 received Ad26.COV2.S at low or high dose, single or two shots; about five received placebo; per-sample allocation not given. After the first vaccine or placebo injection, samples were drawn on day 63. The sequenced sample was peripheral blood, obtained in a trial of Ad26.COV2.S vaccine versus placebo. Source of these receptors: a person aged 18-65 years who received the Ad26.COV2.S COVID-19 vaccine or a placebo.

The chain joins TRBV5-1 to TRBJ2-3; 7 nucleotides align to TRBD1. The length of the CDR3 is 14 residues. Germline CDR1 reads SGHRS; CDR2 reads YFSETQ. J was trimmed by 6 bases and V by 4 bases; bases with no gene match: 8. CDR3: CASSTGQFSDTQYF. CDR3 DNA sequence: TGCGCCAGCAGCACGGGACAGTTTTCGGATACGCAGTATTTT.

The chain employs TRBV27 and TRBJ2-6; D may be TRBD2 (7 bases). This CDR3 region has 16 residues. Germline values: CDR1 MNHEY, CDR2 SMNVEV (reference sequence). Trimming took 3 bases from V and 6 from J, leaving 15 bases between them. The CDR3 DNA reads as TGTGCCAGCAGTTTTAGGGGGGGCCGGTCGGCCAACGTCCTGACTTTC. It codes for CASSFRGGRSANVLTF.

The chain has TRBV4-2 and TRBJ2-1; 9 nucleotides match TRBD2. The CDR3 consists of 15 residues. Germline CDR1 is LGHNA and CDR2 is YNFKEQ. The V and J ends lost 6 bases and 6 bases, in that order; junction bases with no gene match: 9. The CDR3 loop reads CASSPGGRDGNEQFF. Here the CDR3 DNA reads TGTGCCAGCAGTCCAGGCGGGAGGGATGGCAATGAGCAGTTCTTC.

This chain links TRBV4-1 with TRBJ1-6, with D unresolved. The CDR3 is 14 residues long. Germline CDR1 is MGHRA and CDR2 is YSYEKL. With 4 bases removed from V and 6 bases from J, the gap between germline ends came to 10 bases. CDR3 sequence: CASSRQDGNSPLHF. As DNA, the CDR3 is TGCGCCAGCAGCCGCCAGGACGGTAATTCACCCCTCCACTTT.

This sequence joins TRBV2 and TRBJ1-2; TRBD1 matches 7 bases. V lost 7 bases and J lost 5; bases outside the gene matches: 4. Germline-derived CDR1 and CDR2 are SNHLY and FYNNEI. This CDR3 is built from 12 residues. The CDR3 coding sequence is TGTGCCAGCACAGGGACAGTTTATGGCTACACCTTC. It encodes CASTGTVYGYTF. The entire variable domain, with the rest obtained from reference TRBV2 and TRBJ1-2, is as follows: EPEVTQTPSHQVTQMGQEVILRCVPISNHLYFYWYRQILGQKVEFLVSFYNNEISEKSEIFDDQFSVERPDGSNFTLKIRSTKLEDSAMYFCASTGTVYGYTFGSGTRLTVV.

The chain couples TRBV7-8 to TRBJ2-7; 9 bases line up with TRBD2. Germline trimming cut 10 bases from V and 4 bases from J; bases unmatched to any gene: 29. CDR1 is SGHVS and CDR2 is FQNEAQ in the germline V gene. The CDR3 spans 20 residues. The CDR3 nucleotides read TGTGCCAACGTGCGTGCCGGGGGAGCGGGAGGACCCGGAGTATTATACGAGCAGTACGTC. Translated: CANVRAGGAGGPGVLYEQYV.

This chain links TRBV12-3 or TRBV12-4 with TRBJ2-1; weak D call: TRBD1 (5 bases). This CDR3 has 13 amino acids. Trimming pared 3 bases from V and 7 bases from J, leaving 10 bases between. The CDR3 DNA reads as TGTGCCAGCAGTTTCCCAGGGAAGAATGAGCAGTTCTTC. Translation: CASSFPGKNEQFF.

This chain uses TRBV4-2 with TRBJ2-6, with D hard to call. The CDR3 spans 16 residues. The V end was cut by 0 bases, the J end by 4 bases, with 10 bases between. Germline V CDR1 and CDR2: LGHNA, YNFKEQ. In DNA form, the CDR3 reads TGTGCCAGCAGCCAAGATCGGAATCCCGGGGCCAACGTCCTGACTTTC. It is translated as CASSQDRNPGANVLTF.

This chain links TRBV7-2 with TRBJ1-4; D is perhaps TRBD1 (6 bases). CDR1 SGHTA and CDR2 FQGNSA come from the germline V gene. The V gene lost 11 bases and the J gene lost 7 bases, with 20 bases spanning the gap. This CDR3 spans 14 amino acids. The CDR3 reads CACNTGIGAEKLFF. As DNA, the CDR3 is TGTGCCTGCAATACAGGGATTGGAGCTGAAAAACTGTTTTTT. The whole variable domain, filled in from reference TRBV7-2 and TRBJ1-4, reads GAGVSQSPSNKVTEKGKDVELRCDPISGHTALYWYRQSLGQGLEFLIYFQGNSAPDKSGLPSDRFSAERTGGSVSTLTIQRTQQEDSAVYLCACNTGIGAEKLFFGSGTQLSVL.

The rearrangement joins TRBV6-5 to TRBJ1-6; a possible D gene is TRBD1 (5 bases). V dropped 0 bases and J dropped 10 bases, with 13 bases sitting between them. This CDR3 has 15 residues. CDR1 is MNHEY and CDR2 is SVGAGI in the germline V gene. CDR3 protein: CASSYSAGRGSPLHF. CDR3 bases: TGTGCCAGCAGTTACTCGGCGGGACGTGGCTCACCCCTCCACTTT.

There are a few counts of this clone. The V gene is TRBV3-1 (or the pseudogene TRBV3-2), the J gene TRBJ1-4; D may be TRBD1 (5 bases). There are 13 residues in the CDR3. Germline CDR1 and CDR2: LGHDT and YNNKEL (reference sequence). V was shortened by 6 bases and J by 4 bases, with 9 bases between the two germline ends. CDR3 DNA: TGTGCCAGCAGGGGACTTTATAATGAAAAACTGTTTTTT. It specifies CASRGLYNEKLFF.

Here the CDR3 DNA reads TGTGCCAGCAGCCCCCAGGTAGGGGAAAATGAAAAACTGTTTTTT. Translation: CASSPQVGENEKLFF. The chain recombines TRBV5-4 with TRBJ1-4; weak D call: TRBD1 (5 bases). There are 15 residues in the CDR3. Trimming took off 4 bases at V and 5 bases at J, with 15 bases between the two ends. Looked up from germline, CDR1 is SGHNT and CDR2 is YYREEE (reference sequence).

This clone was seen a single time. The chain has TRBV10-3 and TRBJ2-3; 8 bases are shared with TRBD1. Per germline, CDR1 ENHRY and CDR2 SYGVKD. This CDR3 comprises 18 residues. With 0 bases clipped from V and 5 bases from J, the junction kept 13 bases outside the gene matches. CDR3 protein: CAISESDGGRGQVDTQYF. The CDR3 DNA follows: TGTGCCATCAGTGAGTCGGATGGGGGCAGGGGGCAGGTAGATACGCAGTATTTT.

This chain links TRBV6-5 with TRBJ1-1; 9 nucleotides agree with TRBD1. CDR3 length: 14 residues. Germline V gives CDR1 MNHEY, CDR2 SVGAGI. After removal of 7 bases from V and 0 bases from J, the junction contained 3 bases not matched to a gene. The CDR3 is CASNGQGLNTEAFF. Written as DNA, the CDR3 is TGTGCCAGCAATGGACAGGGGTTGAACACTGAAGCTTTCTTT.

V and J are TRBV5-8 and TRBJ2-2; 7 bases align to TRBD2. The CDR3 totals 16 residues. Germline CDR1 SGHTS, CDR2 YDEGEE. V trimming: 4 bases; J trimming: 7 bases; junction bases outside the gene matches: 13. DNA for the CDR3: TGTGCCAGCAGCCTAGGACGGGGGGATCAGGGCGGGGAGCTGTTTTTT. Translation: CASSLGRGDQGGELFF.

This chain links TRBV7-2 with TRBJ2-1; D is perhaps TRBD2 (6 bases). Germline V gene lookup returns CDR1 SGHTA and CDR2 FQGNSA. CDR3 length: 16 residues. V was shortened by 2 bases and J by 2 bases, with 13 bases between the two germline ends. CDR3 residues: CASSLRFGGAYNEQFF. The CDR3 DNA sequence: TGTGCCAGCAGCTTAAGGTTTGGCGGGGCCTACAATGAGCAGTTCTTC.

V and J are TRBV5-5 and TRBJ2-5; 15 nucleotides match TRBD2. J gave up 4 bases and V 5 bases, and 9 bases lay outside the gene matches. The CDR3 sequence is 17 residues long. CDR1 and CDR2 from the germline V gene are SGHKS and YYEKEE (reference sequence). Here the CDR3 DNA reads TGTGCCAGCAGTCGTGGACTAGCGGGAGGGCCGGGAGAGACCCAGTACTTC. Translation gives CASSRGLAGGPGETQYF.

V usage is TRBV2 and J usage is TRBJ2-7; D may be TRBD1 (6 bases). The germline CDR1 and CDR2 sequences are SNHLY and FYNNEI. Trimming cost V 5 bases and J 2 bases, with 10 bases left between them. The CDR3 runs 13 residues. For the CDR3, the DNA is TGTGCCAGCAGTACAGGGATCCCCTACGAGCAGTACTTC. Its protein is CASSTGIPYEQYF. The full variable domain, its missing parts supplied by reference TRBV2 and TRBJ2-7, is EPEVTQTPSHQVTQMGQEVILRCVPISNHLYFYWYRQILGQKVEFLVSFYNNEISEKSEIFDDQFSVERPDGSNFTLKIRSTKLEDSAMYFCASSTGIPYEQYFGPGTRLTVT.